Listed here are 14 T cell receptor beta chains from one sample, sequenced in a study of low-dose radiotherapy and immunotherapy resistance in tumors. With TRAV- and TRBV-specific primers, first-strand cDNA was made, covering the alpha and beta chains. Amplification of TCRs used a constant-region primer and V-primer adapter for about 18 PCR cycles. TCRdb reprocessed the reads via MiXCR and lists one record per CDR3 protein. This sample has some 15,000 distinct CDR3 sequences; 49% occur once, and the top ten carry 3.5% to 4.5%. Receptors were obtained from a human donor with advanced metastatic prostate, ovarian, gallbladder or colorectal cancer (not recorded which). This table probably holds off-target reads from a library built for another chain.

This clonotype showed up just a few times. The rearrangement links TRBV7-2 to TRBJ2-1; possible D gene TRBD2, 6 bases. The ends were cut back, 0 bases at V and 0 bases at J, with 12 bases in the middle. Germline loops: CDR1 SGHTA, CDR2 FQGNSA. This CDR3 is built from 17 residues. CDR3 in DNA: TGTGCCAGCAGCTTAGCCATAGCGGAAAGCTCCTACAATGAGCAGTTCTTC. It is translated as CASSLAIAESSYNEQFF.

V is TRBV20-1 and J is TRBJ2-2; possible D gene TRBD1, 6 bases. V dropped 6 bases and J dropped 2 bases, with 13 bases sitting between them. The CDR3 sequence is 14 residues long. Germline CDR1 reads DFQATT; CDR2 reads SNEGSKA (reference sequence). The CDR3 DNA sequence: TGCAGTGCGGATAAGGGGGTAAACACCGGGGAGCTGTTTTTT. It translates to CSADKGVNTGELFF.

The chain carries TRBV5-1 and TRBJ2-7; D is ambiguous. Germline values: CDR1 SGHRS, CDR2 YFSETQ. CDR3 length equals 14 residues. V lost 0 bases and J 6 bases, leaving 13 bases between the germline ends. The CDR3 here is CASSLVPGTSEQYF. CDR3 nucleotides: TGCGCCAGCAGCTTGGTTCCGGGTACCAGCGAGCAGTACTTC.

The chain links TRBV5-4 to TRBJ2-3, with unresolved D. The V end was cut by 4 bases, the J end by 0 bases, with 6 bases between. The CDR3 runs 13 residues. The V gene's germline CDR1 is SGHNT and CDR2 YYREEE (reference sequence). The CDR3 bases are TGTGCCAGCAGCCTTGACAGCACAGATACGCAGTATTTT. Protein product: CASSLDSTDTQYF.

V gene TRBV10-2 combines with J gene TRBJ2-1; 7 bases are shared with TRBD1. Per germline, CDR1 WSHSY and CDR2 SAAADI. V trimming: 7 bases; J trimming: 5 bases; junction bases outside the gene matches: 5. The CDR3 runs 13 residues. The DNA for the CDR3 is TGCGCCAGCACCGGGACAGAGAACAATGAGCAGTTCTTC. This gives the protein CASTGTENNEQFF.

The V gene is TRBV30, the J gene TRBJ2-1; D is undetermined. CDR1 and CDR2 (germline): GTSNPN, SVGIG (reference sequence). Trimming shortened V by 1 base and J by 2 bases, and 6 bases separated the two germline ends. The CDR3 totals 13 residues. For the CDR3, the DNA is TGTGCCTGGAGTGGCCCGACCTACAATGAGCAGTTCTTC. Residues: CAWSGPTYNEQFF.

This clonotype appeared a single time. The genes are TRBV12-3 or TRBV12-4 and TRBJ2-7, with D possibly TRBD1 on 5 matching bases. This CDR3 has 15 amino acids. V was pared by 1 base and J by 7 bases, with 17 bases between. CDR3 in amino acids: CASSLGQRLLTEQYF. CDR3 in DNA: TGTGCCAGCAGTTTAGGACAGAGATTACTTACGGAGCAGTACTTC.

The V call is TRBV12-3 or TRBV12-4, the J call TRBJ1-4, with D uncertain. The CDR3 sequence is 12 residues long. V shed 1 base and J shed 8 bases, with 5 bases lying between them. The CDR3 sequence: CASSLVREKLFF. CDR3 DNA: TGTGCCAGCAGTTTAGTACGAGAAAAACTGTTTTTT.

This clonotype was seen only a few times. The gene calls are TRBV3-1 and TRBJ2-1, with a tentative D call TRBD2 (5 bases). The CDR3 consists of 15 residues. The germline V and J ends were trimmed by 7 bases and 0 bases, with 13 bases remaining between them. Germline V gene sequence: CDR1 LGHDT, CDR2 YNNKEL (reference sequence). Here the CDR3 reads CASNPSGPSYNEQFF. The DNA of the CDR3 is TGTGCCAGCAACCCAAGCGGCCCCTCCTACAATGAGCAGTTCTTC.

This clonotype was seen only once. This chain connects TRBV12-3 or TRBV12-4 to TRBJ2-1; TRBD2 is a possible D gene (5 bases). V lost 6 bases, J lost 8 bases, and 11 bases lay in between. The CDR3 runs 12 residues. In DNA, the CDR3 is TGTGCCAGCAGGGGAGTCTGGGATGAGCAGTTCTTC. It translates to CASRGVWDEQFF.

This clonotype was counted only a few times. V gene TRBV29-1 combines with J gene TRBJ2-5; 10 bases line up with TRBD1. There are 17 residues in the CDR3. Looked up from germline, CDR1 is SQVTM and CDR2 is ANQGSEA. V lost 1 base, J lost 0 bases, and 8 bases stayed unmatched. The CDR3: CSVEGVRDRGYQETQYF. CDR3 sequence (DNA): TGCAGCGTTGAAGGAGTGAGGGACAGGGGATACCAAGAGACCCAGTACTTC.

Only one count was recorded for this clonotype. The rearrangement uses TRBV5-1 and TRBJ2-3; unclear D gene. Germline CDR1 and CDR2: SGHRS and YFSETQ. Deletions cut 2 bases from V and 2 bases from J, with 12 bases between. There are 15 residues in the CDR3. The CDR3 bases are TGCGCCAGCAGCTTTGGGTCCTCCTCCACAGATACGCAGTATTTT. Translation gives CASSFGSSSTDTQYF.

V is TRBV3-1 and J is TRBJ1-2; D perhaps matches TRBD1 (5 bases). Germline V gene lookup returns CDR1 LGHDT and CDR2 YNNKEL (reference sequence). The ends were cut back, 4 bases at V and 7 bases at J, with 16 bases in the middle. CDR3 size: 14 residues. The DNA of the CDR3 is TGTGCCAGCAGCCCGGGGCCAGGCCCGGGTGGCTACACCTTC. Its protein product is CASSPGPGPGGYTF.

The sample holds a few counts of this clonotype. The chain's CDR3 is CASSLDRSNQPQHF. In nucleotides, the CDR3 is TGTGCCAGCAGCTTGGACAGGAGCAATCAGCCCCAGCATTTT. This chain joins TRBV6-2 or TRBV6-3 and TRBJ1-5; 7 nucleotides match TRBD1. This CDR3 has 14 residues. Germline V gives CDR1 MNHEY, CDR2 SVGEGT. With 6 bases clipped from V and 1 base from J, the junction kept 3 bases outside the gene matches.